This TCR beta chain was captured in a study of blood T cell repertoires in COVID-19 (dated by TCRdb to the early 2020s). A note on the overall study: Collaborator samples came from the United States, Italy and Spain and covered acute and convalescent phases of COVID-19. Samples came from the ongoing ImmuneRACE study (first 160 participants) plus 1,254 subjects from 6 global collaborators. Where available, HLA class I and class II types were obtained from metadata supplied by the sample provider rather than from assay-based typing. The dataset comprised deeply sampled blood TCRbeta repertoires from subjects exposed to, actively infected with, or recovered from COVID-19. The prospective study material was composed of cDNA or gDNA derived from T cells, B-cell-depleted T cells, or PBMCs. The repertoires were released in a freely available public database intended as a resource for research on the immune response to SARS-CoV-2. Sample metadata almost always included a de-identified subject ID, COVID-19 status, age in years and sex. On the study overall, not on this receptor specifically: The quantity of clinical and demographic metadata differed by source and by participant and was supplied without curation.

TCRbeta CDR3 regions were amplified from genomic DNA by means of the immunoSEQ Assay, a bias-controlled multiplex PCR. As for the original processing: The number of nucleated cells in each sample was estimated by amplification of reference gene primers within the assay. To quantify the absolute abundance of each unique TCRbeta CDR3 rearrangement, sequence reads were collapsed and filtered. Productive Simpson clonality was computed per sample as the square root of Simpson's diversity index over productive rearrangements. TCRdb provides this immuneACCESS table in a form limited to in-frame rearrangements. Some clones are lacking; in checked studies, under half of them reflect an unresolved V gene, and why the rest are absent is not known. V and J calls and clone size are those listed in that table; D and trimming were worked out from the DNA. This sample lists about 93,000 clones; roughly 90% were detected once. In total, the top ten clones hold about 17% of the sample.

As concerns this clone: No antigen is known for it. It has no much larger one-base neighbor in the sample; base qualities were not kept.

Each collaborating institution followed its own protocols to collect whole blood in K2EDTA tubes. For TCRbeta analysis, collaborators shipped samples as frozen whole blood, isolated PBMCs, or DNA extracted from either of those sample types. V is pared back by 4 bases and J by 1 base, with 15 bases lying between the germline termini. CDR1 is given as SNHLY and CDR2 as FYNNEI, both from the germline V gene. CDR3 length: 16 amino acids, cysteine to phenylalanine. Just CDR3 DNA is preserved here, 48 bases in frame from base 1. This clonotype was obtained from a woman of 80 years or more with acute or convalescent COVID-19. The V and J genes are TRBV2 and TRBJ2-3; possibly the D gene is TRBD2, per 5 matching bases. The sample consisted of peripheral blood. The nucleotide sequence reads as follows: TGTGCCAGCAGTGGCGGCGGGCCGACTCGCACAGATACGCAGTATTTT. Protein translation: CASSGGGPTRTDTQYF. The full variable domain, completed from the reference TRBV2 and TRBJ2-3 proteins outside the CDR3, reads EPEVTQTPSHQVTQMGQEVILRCVPISNHLYFYWYRQILGQKVEFLVSFYNNEISEKSEIFDDQFSVERPDGSNFTLKIRSTKLEDSAMYFCASSGGGPTRTDTQYFGPGTRLTVL.